Below, 13 T cell receptor beta chains from the same sample are listed, as sequenced in a study of CD8+CD57+ T cells in acquired aplastic anemia. The sequenced patients had an expansion of CD8+CD57+ cells seen by flow cytometry. Profiling of TCR beta VDJ combinations and CDR3 sequences used genomic DNA as template. TCRdb passed the reads through MiXCR, listing each CDR3 protein once. This repertoire shows some 150,000 distinct CDR3 sequences, over 55% found once; its top ten account for more than 35%. Input material: sorted CD4+, CD8+, or CD8+CD57+ T cells (not recorded which) from PBMCs. The receptor set was obtained from a human donor with aplastic anemia.

The chain has TRBV15 and TRBJ2-2; 10 bases map to TRBD1. Germline CDR1 and CDR2: LNHNV and YYDKDF (reference sequence). The length of the CDR3 is 15 residues. J lost 5 bases, V lost 4 bases, and 4 bases had no gene match. Here the CDR3 DNA reads TGTGCCACCAGCATAGGGACAGGGGTGACCGGGGAGCTGTTTTTT. This encodes CATSIGTGVTGELFF.

The genes are TRBV11-2 and TRBJ2-3; the D call may be TRBD1 or TRBD2 (5 bases each). Germline values: CDR1 SGHAT, CDR2 FQNNGV. V was pared by 5 bases and J by 9 bases, with 15 bases between. The length of the CDR3 is 13 residues. The DNA for the CDR3 is TGTGCCAGCAGCAGCCCCGGGGACCGGACGCAGTATTTT. Translated, it gives CASSSPGDRTQYF.

The chain combines TRBV10-2 with TRBJ1-5, with TRBD1 as a possible D gene (5 bases). V gave up 9 bases and J gave up 4 bases, with 13 bases separating them. The CDR3 runs to 13 residues. The germline V gene encodes CDR1 WSHSY and CDR2 SAAADI. In DNA form, the CDR3 reads TGCGCCAGTACAGACAGCTCTAATCAGCCCCAGCATTTT. This sequence encodes CASTDSSNQPQHF.

This clonotype was counted a single time. The J gene is TRBJ2-1, the V gene TRBV9, with 11 positions matching TRBD2. Trimming removed 4 bases from V and 8 bases from J; junction bases left unmatched: 11. The germline CDR1 and CDR2 sequences are SGDLS and YYNGEE. This CDR3 has 16 amino acids. CDR3 in amino acids: CASSPRLAGIPDEQFF. CDR3 sequence (DNA): TGTGCCAGCAGCCCCAGACTAGCGGGGATTCCGGATGAGCAGTTCTTC.

V is TRBV9 and J is TRBJ2-1; tentatively, D is TRBD1 or TRBD2 (5 bases each). Germline lookup yields CDR1 SGDLS and CDR2 YYNGEE. The CDR3 length is 18 residues. V lost 0 bases and J 3 bases, leaving 19 bases between the germline ends. The DNA of the CDR3 is TGTGCCAGCAGCGTAGAACCGAGTAGGGGAGACCTCTACAATGAGCAGTTCTTC. The encoded protein is CASSVEPSRGDLYNEQFF. The full variable domain, rest sourced from reference TRBV9 and TRBJ2-1, is DSGVTQTPKHLITATGQRVTLRCSPRSGDLSVYWYQQSLDQGLQFLIQYYNGEERAKGNILERFSAQQFPDLHSELNLSSLELGDSALYFCASSVEPSRGDLYNEQFFGPGTRLTVL.

The chain links TRBV5-1 to TRBJ2-7; D may match TRBD1 or TRBD2 (5 bases each). The germline gives CDR1 SGHRS, CDR2 YFSETQ. Trimming removed 4 bases from V and 2 bases from J, with 16 bases in between. The CDR3 extends over 15 amino acids. CDR3 loop: CASSLYGDGTYEQYF. The CDR3 region has the DNA TGCGCCAGCAGCCTCTACGGGGACGGAACCTACGAGCAGTACTTC.

Here the CDR3 DNA reads TGTGCCAGCAATGGGGGCAGAAACTATGGCTACACCTTC. It yields the protein CASNGGRNYGYTF. The chain joins TRBV12-3 or TRBV12-4 to TRBJ1-2; TRBD1 might be the D (6 bases). The CDR3 totals 13 residues. V dropped 7 bases and J dropped 2 bases, with 11 bases sitting between them.

This chain connects TRBV3-1 to TRBJ2-7; 10 bases match TRBD1. CDR3 size: 15 residues. Germline lookup yields CDR1 LGHDT and CDR2 YNNKEL (reference sequence). The V segment lost 0 bases and the J segment 6 bases; nucleotides outside the gene matches: 5. The CDR3 DNA reads TGTGCCAGCAGCCAAGAATCGACAGGGGGCGGCGAGCAGTACTTC. Its protein is CASSQESTGGGEQYF.

This clonotype is labeled medium-sized. This chain links TRBV27 with TRBJ2-3, with D possibly called TRBD1 or TRBD2 (5 bases each). The ends were cut back, 6 bases at V and 5 bases at J, with 12 bases in the middle. The CDR3 is made up of 13 amino acids. Germline-derived CDR1 and CDR2 are MNHEY and SMNVEV (reference sequence). In DNA form, the CDR3 reads TGTGCCAGCAGGACCGGGGCCGTAGATACGCAGTATTTT. Translated: CASRTGAVDTQYF.

For the CDR3, the DNA is TGTGCCAGCAGCCGCCGACAGGGGAAGGGAGTTGAAGCTTTCTTT. Protein: CASSRRQGKGVEAFF. The chain has TRBV12-3 or TRBV12-4 and TRBJ1-1, with TRBD1 matching 8 bases. The length of the CDR3 is 15 residues. J gave up 7 bases and V 6 bases, and 13 bases lay outside the gene matches.

The genes are TRBV14 and TRBJ1-3, with a weak D call TRBD1 (6 bases). Germline V gives CDR1 SGHDN, CDR2 FVKESK. V lost 0 bases to trimming and J lost 0 bases, with 18 bases between them. The CDR3 runs to 19 residues. DNA of the CDR3: TGTGCCAGCAGCCAAGATAGTCTGGGCAGGGGAACCTCTGGAAACACCATATATTTT. Its translation: CASSQDSLGRGTSGNTIYF.

V usage is TRBV29-1 and J usage is TRBJ2-1; D is undetermined. From germline, CDR1 is SQVTM and CDR2 ANQGSEA. Trimming pared 0 bases from V and 4 bases from J, leaving 22 bases between. This CDR3 has 18 amino acids. In DNA, the CDR3 is TGCAGCGTTGAAGATCGAACCGAGAAGGGTAGTTGGTACAATGAGCAGTTCTTC. This sequence encodes CSVEDRTEKGSWYNEQFF.

The V and J genes are TRBV25-1 and TRBJ1-6; unclear D gene. Germline V gene lookup returns CDR1 MGHDK and CDR2 SYGVNS. V shed 5 bases and J shed 5 bases, with 4 bases lying between them. The CDR3 extends over 12 amino acids. The CDR3 sequence: CASSINNSPLHF. CDR3 in DNA: TGTGCCAGCAGTATAAATAATTCACCCCTCCACTTT.